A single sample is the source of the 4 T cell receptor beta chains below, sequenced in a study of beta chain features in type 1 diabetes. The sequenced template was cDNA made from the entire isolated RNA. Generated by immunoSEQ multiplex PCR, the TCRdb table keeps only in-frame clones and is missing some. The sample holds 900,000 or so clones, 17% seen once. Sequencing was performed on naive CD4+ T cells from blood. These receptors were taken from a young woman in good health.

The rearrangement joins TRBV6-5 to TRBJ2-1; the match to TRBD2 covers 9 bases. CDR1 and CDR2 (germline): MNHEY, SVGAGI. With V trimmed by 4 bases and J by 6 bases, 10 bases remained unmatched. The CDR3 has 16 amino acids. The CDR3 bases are TGTGCCAGCAGTTGGGTTAGCGGGAGTCGCGGCAATGAGCAGTTCTTC. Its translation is CASSWVSGSRGNEQFF.

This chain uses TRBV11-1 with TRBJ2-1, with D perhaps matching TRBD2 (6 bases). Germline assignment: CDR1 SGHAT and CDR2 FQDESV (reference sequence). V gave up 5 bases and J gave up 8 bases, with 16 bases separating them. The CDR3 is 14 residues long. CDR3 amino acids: CASSPMGGLDEQFF. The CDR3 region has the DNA TGTGCCAGCAGCCCCATGGGGGGTCTCGATGAGCAGTTCTTC.

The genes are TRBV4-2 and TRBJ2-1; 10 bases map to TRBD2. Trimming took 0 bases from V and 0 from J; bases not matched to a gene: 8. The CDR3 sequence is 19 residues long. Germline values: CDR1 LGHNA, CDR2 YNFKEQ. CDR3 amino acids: CASSQELAGAPSSYNEQFF. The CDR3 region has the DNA TGTGCCAGCAGCCAAGAGCTAGCGGGAGCCCCGAGCTCCTACAATGAGCAGTTCTTC.

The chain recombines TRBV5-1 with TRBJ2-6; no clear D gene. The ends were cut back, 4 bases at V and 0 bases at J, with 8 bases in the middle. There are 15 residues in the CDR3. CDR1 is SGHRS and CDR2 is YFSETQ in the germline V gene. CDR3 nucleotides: TGCGCCAGCAGCGCCATGGGCTCTGGGGCCAACGTCCTGACTTTC. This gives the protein CASSAMGSGANVLTF.